These 31 T cell receptor beta chains were sequenced from one sample in a study of Ad26.COV2.S vaccination and SARS-CoV-2 variants. Only in-frame clones appear in the TCRdb table, and some are missing; sequencing was by immunoSEQ multiplex PCR. The repertoire holds around 94,000 clones, with about three quarters as singletons. The source was peripheral blood, collected after recovery from COVID-19. Receptors were obtained from a human donor who had recovered from COVID-19.

The J gene is TRBJ1-2, the V gene TRBV15; 9 bases are a match to TRBD1. The length of the CDR3 is 18 residues. The trim removed 2 bases at V and 7 bases at J, leaving 17 bases unmatched. Per the germline V gene, CDR1 is LNHNV and CDR2 is YYDKDF (reference sequence). The CDR3, as DNA: TGTGCCACCAGCAGAAAACCGAGACAGGGGGTTGGGACAGGTGGCTACACCTTC. This codes for CATSRKPRQGVGTGGYTF.

This rearrangement joins TRBV5-1 to TRBJ2-1; no reliable D call. Germline V gene data show CDR1 as SGHRS and CDR2 as YFSETQ. V was clipped by 1 base and J by 8 bases, with 7 bases between them. The CDR3 contains 12 residues. DNA of the CDR3: TGCGCCAGCAGCTTGTTGGGTGATGAGCAGTTCTTC. Its protein is CASSLLGDEQFF.

The genes are TRBV29-1 and TRBJ2-5; D unresolved. V lost 8 bases and J 3 bases, leaving 10 bases between the germline ends. The CDR3 covers 11 residues. Germline values: CDR1 SQVTM, CDR2 ANQGSEA. The CDR3 here is CSFRREETQYF. Written as DNA, the CDR3 is TGCAGCTTTCGCAGAGAAGAGACCCAGTACTTC. Looking up the rest from reference TRBV29-1 and TRBJ2-5 gives the full variable domain: SAVISQKPSRDICQRGTSLTIQCQVDSQVTMMFWYRQQPGQSLTLIATANQGSEATYESGFVIDKFPISRPNLTFSTLTVSNMSPEDSSIYLCSFRREETQYFGPGTRLLVL.

The chain employs TRBV12-3 or TRBV12-4 and TRBJ2-1, with D maybe TRBD1 (5 bases). V gave up 3 bases and J gave up 9 bases, with 12 bases separating them. The CDR3 has 13 residues. Written as DNA, the CDR3 is TGTGCCAGCAGTTTTAGGGGTTCCGGTGAGCAGTTCTTC. This translates into CASSFRGSGEQFF.

The chain employs TRBV4-1 and TRBJ2-3; 11 nucleotides align to TRBD2. The CDR3 sequence is 15 residues long. The germline CDR1 and CDR2 sequences are MGHRA and YSYEKL. The V gene end was trimmed by 4 bases and the J gene end by 5 bases; junction bases not matched to a gene: 5. This chain's CDR3 is CASSLGLAEGDTQYF. The CDR3 DNA sequence: TGCGCCAGCAGCCTGGGACTAGCGGAGGGAGATACGCAGTATTTT.

This clone occurred a few times. This chain uses TRBV29-1 with TRBJ2-7, with D perhaps matching TRBD1 (5 bases). The germline V gene encodes CDR1 SQVTM and CDR2 ANQGSEA. V dropped 2 bases and J dropped 4 bases, with 15 bases sitting between them. The CDR3 spans 14 residues. The CDR3 region is CSVESPSGSYEQYF. CDR3 in DNA: TGCAGCGTTGAAAGTCCCTCAGGGTCTTACGAGCAGTACTTC.

Note on this clone: Other DNA sequences of this sample code for an identical CDR3. The rearrangement links TRBV6-2 or TRBV6-3 to TRBJ2-3; D not resolved. CDR3 size: 11 residues. With 4 bases removed from V and 2 bases from J, the gap between germline ends came to 1 base. Per germline, CDR1 MNHEY and CDR2 SVGEGT. CDR3 nucleotide sequence: TGTGCCAGCAGTTCCACAGATACGCAGTATTTT. It yields the protein CASSSTDTQYF.

V is TRBV19 and J is TRBJ1-3; unclear D gene. Germline loops: CDR1 LNHDA, CDR2 SQIVND (reference sequence). The CDR3 has 14 amino acids. Trimming left V 4 bases short and J 0 bases short, with 7 bases between. The CDR3: CASSKAFSGNTIYF. The CDR3 DNA is TGTGCCAGTAGTAAGGCATTCTCTGGAAACACCATATATTTT.

The chain employs TRBV3-1 (or the pseudogene TRBV3-2) and TRBJ2-3; D is undetermined. The CDR3 contains 13 residues. V lost 4 bases and J 3 bases, leaving 8 bases between the germline ends. Germline V gives CDR1 LGHDT, CDR2 YNNKEL (reference sequence). CDR3 sequence (DNA): TGTGCCAGCAGCCCTAGGGCTACAGATACGCAGTATTTT. It yields the protein CASSPRATDTQYF.

The rearrangement joins TRBV5-1 to TRBJ2-2, with D perhaps matching TRBD1 or TRBD2 (5 bases each). Germline V gene lookup returns CDR1 SGHRS and CDR2 YFSETQ. V was clipped by 5 bases and J by 3 bases, with 14 bases between them. CDR3 size: 15 residues. Here the CDR3 DNA reads TGCGCCAGCAGGAGGGGCGAAACGGACACCGGGGAGCTGTTTTTT. Its translation is CASRRGETDTGELFF. Combining the CDR3 with reference TRBV5-1 and TRBJ2-2 gives the whole variable domain KAGVTQTPRYLIKTRGQQVTLSCSPISGHRSVSWYQQTPGQGLQFLFEYFSETQRNKGNFPGRFSGRQFSNSRSEMNVSTLELGDSALYLCASRRGETDTGELFFGEGSRLTVL.

This chain connects TRBV29-1 to TRBJ1-1; no definite D call. This CDR3 is 11 amino acids long. CDR1 is SQVTM and CDR2 is ANQGSEA in the germline V gene. V was pared by 5 bases and J by 2 bases, with 6 bases between. CDR3 region: CSVLINTEAFF. The CDR3 bases are TGCAGCGTTTTGATAAACACTGAAGCTTTCTTT.

By sample fraction, this clone is medium-sized. The rearrangement uses TRBV28 and TRBJ1-2; 10 bases align to TRBD1. Germline lookup yields CDR1 MDHEN and CDR2 SYDVKM. The CDR3 covers 14 residues. CDR3 nucleotides: TGTGCAGTTCAACGAGGGGGACAGGGGTATGGCTACACCTTC. It encodes CAVQRGGQGYGYTF.

The chain links TRBV27 to TRBJ2-3; 11 nucleotides line up with TRBD2. V was clipped by 5 bases and J by 5 bases; unmatched bases: 6. Germline V gene sequence: CDR1 MNHEY, CDR2 SMNVEV (reference sequence). The CDR3 is made up of 15 amino acids. CDR3 in amino acids: CASSISGGALDTQYF. The CDR3 DNA follows: TGTGCCAGCAGTATTAGCGGGGGGGCCTTAGATACGCAGTATTTT.

The chain joins TRBV2 to TRBJ1-3, with 9 bases identical to TRBD1. This CDR3 comprises 16 residues. CDR1 and CDR2 from the germline V gene are SNHLY and FYNNEI. V shed 4 bases and J 3 bases; nucleotides not matched to a gene: 7. The DNA for the CDR3 is TGTGCCAGCAGTGCAGAACAGGGGGCGCTTGGAAACACCATATATTTT. Translating gives CASSAEQGALGNTIYF.

This clone appeared a single time. V usage is TRBV9 and J usage is TRBJ2-3; no clear D gene. Trimming shortened V by 4 bases and J by 0 bases, and 9 bases separated the two germline ends. Germline CDR1 is SGDLS and CDR2 is YYNGEE. There are 14 residues in the CDR3. In DNA form, the CDR3 reads TGTGCCAGCAGCCCCATCGCCAGCACAGATACGCAGTATTTT. Protein: CASSPIASTDTQYF.

V gene TRBV12-3 or TRBV12-4 combines with J gene TRBJ1-2; D is unresolved. Deletions cut 2 bases from V and 4 bases from J, with 8 bases between. This CDR3 is built from 13 residues. CDR3 nucleotide sequence: TGTGCCAGCAGTTTATTTTCTGGCTATGGCTACACCTTC. Its protein product is CASSLFSGYGYTF.

A word on this clone: The same CDR3 can be traced to other DNA sequences in this sample. The rearrangement uses TRBV3-1 (or the pseudogene TRBV3-2) and TRBJ2-7; D may match TRBD1 or TRBD2 (5 bases each). The CDR3 has 14 residues. The V end was cut by 4 bases, the J end by 2 bases, with 12 bases between. Germline V lookup: CDR1 LGHDT, CDR2 YNNKEL (reference sequence). The CDR3 DNA follows: TGTGCCAGCAGCCGGGACGCTACTACCTACGAGCAGTACTTC. Protein product: CASSRDATTYEQYF.

The V gene is TRBV11-2, the J gene TRBJ2-3, with D maybe TRBD2 (5 bases). Per the germline V gene, CDR1 is SGHAT and CDR2 is FQNNGV. Trimming stripped 5 bases from V and 0 bases from J, with 15 bases between. CDR3 length: 16 amino acids. The CDR3 nucleotides read TGTGCCAGCAGCACCGGGGTCCAACCTAGCACAGATACGCAGTATTTT. It codes for CASSTGVQPSTDTQYF.

The V and J genes are TRBV6-5 and TRBJ1-1, with D unclear. Germline CDR1 MNHEY, CDR2 SVGAGI. The germline V and J ends were trimmed by 6 bases and 5 bases, with 13 bases remaining between them. This CDR3 contains 13 residues. DNA of the CDR3: TGTGCCAGCAGCCGCCTGTGGGGAACTGAAGCTTTCTTT. The encoded protein is CASSRLWGTEAFF.

This rearrangement joins TRBV5-1 to TRBJ1-1; no firm D call. The V gene lost 0 bases and the J gene lost 6 bases, with 12 bases spanning the gap. This CDR3 is 14 amino acids long. The germline V gene has CDR1 SGHRS and CDR2 YFSETQ. CDR3 in DNA: TGCGCCAGCAGCTTGGGGAGTTTGGGGTCTGAAGCTTTCTTT. Translation: CASSLGSLGSEAFF. Variable domain in full (rest from reference TRBV5-1 and TRBJ1-1): KAGVTQTPRYLIKTRGQQVTLSCSPISGHRSVSWYQQTPGQGLQFLFEYFSETQRNKGNFPGRFSGRQFSNSRSEMNVSTLELGDSALYLCASSLGSLGSEAFFGQGTRLTVV.

This chain joins TRBV11-2 and TRBJ2-7; TRBD2 is a possible D gene (5 bases). The CDR3 has 11 amino acids. Germline CDR1 is SGHAT and CDR2 is FQNNGV. V was pared by 7 bases and J by 6 bases, with 10 bases between. CDR3: CASKRVGEQYF. CDR3 in DNA: TGTGCCAGCAAGAGGGTCGGCGAGCAGTACTTC.

The rearrangement uses TRBV19 and TRBJ2-3, with 9 bases fitting TRBD1. The V gene end was trimmed by 6 bases and the J gene end by 2 bases; junction bases not matched to a gene: 9. The CDR3 sequence is 16 residues long. Germline CDR1 reads LNHDA; CDR2 reads SQIVND (reference sequence). The CDR3 here is CASRTGTGWYTDTQYF. CDR3 in DNA: TGTGCCAGTAGGACGGGGACAGGGTGGTACACAGATACGCAGTATTTT.

The J gene is TRBJ1-4, the V gene TRBV2, with unresolved D. The CDR3 totals 14 residues. Between the trimmed V and J ends, which lost 7 bases and 5 bases, there was a span of 14 bases. Germline CDR1 and CDR2: SNHLY and FYNNEI. In nucleotides, the CDR3 is TGTGCCAGCACCTCGGGTTCTTGGAATGAAAAACTGTTTTTT. It is translated as CASTSGSWNEKLFF.

The CDR3 loop reads CAISPSGLAGGGQYF. CDR3 nucleotide sequence: TGTGCCATCAGCCCCTCCGGACTAGCGGGGGGAGGTCAGTACTTC. This chain joins TRBV10-3 and TRBJ2-4, with 14 positions matching TRBD2. From germline, CDR1 is ENHRY and CDR2 SYGVKD. There are 15 residues in the CDR3. The ends lost 6 bases at V and 12 bases at J; junction bases unmatched: 10.

The chain is built from TRBV7-2 and TRBJ1-4, with TRBD1 as a possible D gene (5 bases). CDR1 is SGHTA, CDR2 FQGNSA, per germline. Trimming took 7 bases from V and 4 from J, leaving 13 bases between them. The CDR3 is made up of 14 amino acids. CDR3: CASTPRQGNEKLFF. CDR3 in DNA: TGTGCCAGCACCCCTCGGCAGGGTAATGAAAAACTGTTTTTT.

This rearrangement joins TRBV24-1 to TRBJ1-5, with 7 bases matching TRBD1. CDR3 length: 12 residues. Losses at the gene ends were 9 bases for V and 7 bases for J; bases not matched to a gene: 5. The V gene's germline CDR1 is KGHDR and CDR2 SFDVKD. CDR3 nucleotides: TGTGCCACCGCAACAGGGGACCAGCCCCAGCATTTT. Amino acids: CATATGDQPQHF.

This clone showed up just a few times. V and J are TRBV10-3 and TRBJ1-6; a weak D match, TRBD1 (5 bases). The CDR3 loop spans 17 amino acids. From germline, CDR1 is ENHRY and CDR2 SYGVKD. Deletions cut 8 bases from V and 6 bases from J, with 23 bases between. CDR3 in DNA: TGTGCCATCGGAAAGGACAACTTAGGTGGGGGTAATTCACCCCTCCACTTT. Its translation: CAIGKDNLGGGNSPLHF.

This clone was seen just once. V is TRBV7-7 and J is TRBJ2-2; 9 positions match TRBD2. V lost 5 bases, J lost 0 bases, and 4 bases stayed unmatched. The CDR3 has 16 residues. CDR1 and CDR2 (germline): SSHAT, FNYEAQ (reference sequence). The CDR3: CASSPAGGANTGELFF. DNA of the CDR3: TGTGCCAGCAGCCCGGCGGGGGGGGCGAACACCGGGGAGCTGTTTTTT.

The chain uses TRBV5-6 and TRBJ2-5; TRBD2 might be the D (6 bases). Trimming left V 4 bases short and J 4 bases short, with 11 bases between. This CDR3 is 13 amino acids long. Germline values: CDR1 SGHDT, CDR2 YYEEEE. CDR3 loop: CASSIRRGETQYF. CDR3 nucleotides: TGTGCCAGCAGCATCCGGAGGGGAGAGACCCAGTACTTC.

The chain recombines TRBV5-5 with TRBJ1-1, with TRBD1 as a possible D gene (5 bases). CDR3 length: 13 amino acids. Trimming left V 3 bases short and J 5 bases short, with 11 bases between. Germline lookup yields CDR1 SGHKS and CDR2 YYEKEE (reference sequence). The CDR3 bases are TGTGCCAGCAGCTCGGGGGGGAGGACTGAAGCTTTCTTT. Amino acids: CASSSGGRTEAFF. Supplemented by reference TRBV5-5 and TRBJ1-1, the full variable domain reads DAGVTQSPTHLIKTRGQQVTLRCSPISGHKSVSWYQQVLGQGPQFIFQYYEKEERGRGNFPDRFSARQFPNYSSELNVNALLLGDSALYLCASSSGGRTEAFFGQGTRLTVV.

The J gene is TRBJ2-5, the V gene TRBV5-1, with 14 bases lining up with TRBD2. The CDR3 is made up of 17 amino acids. The germline CDR1 and CDR2 sequences are SGHRS and YFSETQ. The ends lost 7 bases at V and 7 bases at J; junction bases unmatched: 15. DNA of the CDR3: TGCGCCAGCCGCCCAACATTGACTAGCGGGGGGGCTGGGACCCAGTACTTC. This encodes CASRPTLTSGGAGTQYF.